This passage covers 9 T cell receptor beta chains from one sample sequenced in a study of T-cell reconstitution after alpha-beta-depleted transplantation in children. Molecular barcoding with unique molecular identifiers was used for the TCRbeta library. From the PCR reads, TCRdb called clonotypes with MiXCR, one entry per CDR3 protein. This table has about 540,000 distinct CDR3 sequences, about a sixth appearing once. This specimen was PBMCs from the stem cell graft donor, taken from the stem cell graft. The receptors were gathered from a human donor who donated a stem cell graft to a child with acute lymphoblastic leukemia.

The chain carries TRBV11-1 and TRBJ2-1; D is possibly TRBD2 (6 bases). Trimming removed 5 bases at V and 0 bases at J, with 14 bases between. The CDR3 is made up of 16 amino acids. Germline CDR1 reads SGHAT; CDR2 reads FQDESV (reference sequence). Here the CDR3 reads CASSPPPGSSYNEQFF. In DNA form, the CDR3 reads TGTGCCAGCAGCCCCCCCCCCGGGAGCTCCTACAATGAGCAGTTCTTC.

This chain links TRBV5-1 with TRBJ2-7; 10 bases are a match to TRBD2. V dropped 4 bases and J dropped 9; count of bases not matched to a gene: 10. Germline values: CDR1 SGHRS, CDR2 YFSETQ. The CDR3 has 14 residues. This CDR3 reads CASSRTGTSDAQYF. In DNA form, the CDR3 reads TGCGCCAGCAGCCGAACCGGGACTAGCGACGCGCAGTACTTC.

This sequence joins TRBV12-3 or TRBV12-4 and TRBJ2-2; 7 bases agree with TRBD2. This CDR3 contains 14 residues. Germline trimming cut 5 bases from V and 7 bases from J; bases unmatched to any gene: 7. The CDR3 sequence is CASSLRGEGGELFF. CDR3 coding DNA: TGTGCCAGCAGTCTAAGAGGGGAGGGCGGGGAGCTGTTTTTT.

V is TRBV20-1 and J is TRBJ2-7; TRBD1 matches at 8 bases. J gave up 5 bases and V 6 bases, and 9 bases lay outside the gene matches. Per the germline V gene, CDR1 is DFQATT and CDR2 is SNEGSKA (reference sequence). This CDR3 comprises 13 residues. The CDR3 DNA sequence: TGCAGTGCCGACGCGGACAGGGTGGACGAGCAGTACTTC. It specifies CSADADRVDEQYF.

This clonotype has more than one count but fewer than ten. The genes are TRBV20-1 and TRBJ2-7; D is perhaps TRBD1 or TRBD2 (5 bases each). The germline V gene has CDR1 DFQATT and CDR2 SNEGSKA (reference sequence). V was cut by 3 bases and J by 2 bases, with 14 bases left in between. The CDR3 covers 14 residues. The CDR3 region has the DNA TGCAGTGCTAGTTTCCCGGGGCTGACCTACGAGCAGTACTTC. Amino acids: CSASFPGLTYEQYF.

This clonotype was seen more than once but under ten times. V usage is TRBV29-1 and J usage is TRBJ1-5; no firm D call. Germline CDR1 SQVTM, CDR2 ANQGSEA. This CDR3 has 18 residues. The V gene lost 2 bases and the J gene lost 1 base, with 21 bases spanning the gap. For the CDR3, the DNA is TGCAGCGTTGAACTGGCGGACGTTACCTTAGGGAGCAATCAGCCCCAGCATTTT. This translates into CSVELADVTLGSNQPQHF.

The table lists this clonotype with a few counts. The chain is built from TRBV15 and TRBJ2-2; D unresolved. CDR1 and CDR2 from the germline V gene are LNHNV and YYDKDF (reference sequence). V shed 5 bases and J shed 4 bases, with 5 bases lying between them. This CDR3 comprises 12 residues. CDR3 bases: TGTGCCACCAGCCTGGGCACCGGGGAGCTGTTTTTT. This codes for CATSLGTGELFF.

This clonotype was detected only a few times. The chain has TRBV7-6 and TRBJ2-1, with TRBD2 matching 11 bases. CDR3 length: 17 amino acids. J gave up 2 bases and V 0 bases, and 3 bases lay outside the gene matches. From germline, CDR1 is SGHVS and CDR2 FNYEAQ. The CDR3 sequence is CASSLAPLAGAYNEQFF. DNA of the CDR3: TGTGCCAGCAGCTTAGCGCCACTAGCGGGAGCCTACAATGAGCAGTTCTTC.

This clonotype was counted a few times. This chain connects TRBV20-1 to TRBJ2-5, with no clear D. In germline, CDR1 is DFQATT, CDR2 SNEGSKA (reference sequence). Trimming cost V 4 bases and J 6 bases, with 15 bases left between them. The CDR3 contains 13 residues. CDR3 sequence: CSATSRSSKTQYF. The CDR3 DNA follows: TGCAGTGCTACTTCCCGGAGTTCGAAGACCCAGTACTTC.